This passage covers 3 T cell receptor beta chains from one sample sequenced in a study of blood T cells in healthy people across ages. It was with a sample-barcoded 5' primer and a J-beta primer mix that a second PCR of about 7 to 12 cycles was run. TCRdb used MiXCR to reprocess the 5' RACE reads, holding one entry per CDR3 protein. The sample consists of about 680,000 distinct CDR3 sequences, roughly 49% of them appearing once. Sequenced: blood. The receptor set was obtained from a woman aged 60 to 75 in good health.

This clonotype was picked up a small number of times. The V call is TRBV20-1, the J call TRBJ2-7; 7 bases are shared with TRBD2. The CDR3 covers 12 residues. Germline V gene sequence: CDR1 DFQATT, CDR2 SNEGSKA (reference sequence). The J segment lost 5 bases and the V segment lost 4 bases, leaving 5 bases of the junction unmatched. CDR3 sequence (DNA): TGCAGTGCTACAGCGGGACGGGACGAGCAGTACTTC. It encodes CSATAGRDEQYF.

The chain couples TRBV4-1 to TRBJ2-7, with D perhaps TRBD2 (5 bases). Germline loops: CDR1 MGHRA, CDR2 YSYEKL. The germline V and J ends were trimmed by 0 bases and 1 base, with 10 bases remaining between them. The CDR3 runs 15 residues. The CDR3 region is CASSQETRGSYEQYF. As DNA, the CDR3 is TGCGCCAGCAGCCAAGAAACCCGGGGTTCCTACGAGCAGTACTTC.

CDR3 sequence (DNA): TGCGCCAGCAGCCCTGGACTAGCGAGACCCAGCTCCTACAATGAGCAGTACTTC. Its translation: CASSPGLARPSSYNEQYF. The chain has TRBV4-3 and TRBJ2-5; 9 bases align to TRBD2. After removal of 4 bases from V and 11 bases from J, the junction contained 23 bases not matched to a gene. Germline CDR1 and CDR2: LGHNA and YSLEER. This CDR3 is 18 amino acids long.